This TCR beta chain was observed in a study of T cells in Graves' hyperthyroidism and ophthalmopathy (dated by TCRdb to about 2019). Background for the entire study: Peripheral blood samples were taken at initial diagnosis, before any treatment was given. After blood sampling, hyperthyroidism patients were treated with methimazole at a starting dose of 30 mg daily, and ophthalmopathy patients were treated with high-dose intravenous methylprednisolone. Thyroid tissue and blood T-cell repertoires from several Graves' hyperthyroidism patients were also compared in the study. Prospective prediction of ophthalmopathy was tested in an independent validation cohort consisting of some 18 hyperthyroidism patients and over 15 patients who later progressed to ophthalmopathy. The roughly 100 discovery patients were divided at random into training and test sets in a 7:3 ratio. A discovery cohort of about 100 patients, approximately 45 with Graves' ophthalmopathy and approximately 55 with stable Graves' hyperthyroidism, was used to find distinguishing TCR V-J signatures. TCR Vbeta CDR3 sequencing of approximately 140 peripheral blood samples (about 45 ophthalmopathy, 75 to 80 hyperthyroidism and approximately 17 progressor patients) is reported in the paper. The investigation overall reported the following: Ophthalmopathy was separated from stable hyperthyroidism by a 13 V-J signature model, with approximately 89% sensitivity and about 81% specificity obtained in cross-validation and 80%/75% obtained in testing. Most expanded thyroid clonotypes (frequency above 0.001) were also detected in blood, suggesting blood repertoires may reflect thyroid immune responses. In validation, the model predicted progression to ophthalmopathy with approximately 71% sensitivity and 72% to 85% specificity, a median of about 6 months before onset. No statistical method was used to set the sample size in advance, and investigators knew the group allocation.

Stable Graves' hyperthyroidism was defined as no progression to ophthalmopathy during 18 months of follow-up. Hyperthyroidism patients were newly diagnosed, with disease duration under 2 months, and aged 18 to 65 years. Patients with uncontrolled infections, other autoimmune diseases, pregnancy or lactation were excluded. Clinical symptoms, serum thyroxine and TRAb, thyroid ultrasound, and orbital computed tomography formed the basis for the diagnoses. PBMCs were isolated from more than 8 ml of fresh peripheral blood by Ficoll-Paque density gradient centrifugation. Total RNA was extracted with Trizol reagent, and quality was checked on an Agilent 2100 Bioanalyzer. At least ten counts were recorded for this clonotype. Its recognized antigen is unknown. No base quality information exists; no much larger clone differs at one position. The CDR3 holds 14 amino acids from the cysteine to the phenylalanine. Of all the DNA, just the CDR3 is kept, 42 bases in frame from base 1. V was cut back by 1 base and J by 7 bases, leaving a gap of 14 bases between them. Sequences LNHNV (CDR1) and YYDKDF (CDR2) are obtained from the germline V gene (reference sequence).

TCR beta CDR3 regions were amplified from RNA transcripts. A first-round RT-PCR of the TCR CDR3 used the HTBI primer set with the Qiagen OneStep RT-PCR kit. The libraries were constructed in a second round of multiplex PCR and then size-selected and purified. The libraries were sequenced on an Illumina HiSeq2000 using paired-end 100 bp reads. The study's own analysis went as follows. SOAPnuke was used to process the raw data, with reads discarded if the reads contained adapters or uncalled bases, had a mean Phred below 15, or lacked an exact constant-primer or identifier match. High-quality paired reads were merged with COPE v1.2.5, and unique nucleotide sequences were defined as clonotypes. Clonotypes were aligned to IMGT TRBV, TRBD and TRBJ reference segments using MiTCR v1.1. Only V-J combinations with frequency above 0.0001, covering roughly 99% of repertoires, were analysed. A TCS score was defined as the ratio between F50 (clonal expansion) and ExV (chaos), using BLOSUM62-based TCRdist between CDR3 peptides within each V-J. Welch's t-statistics and random forest reduced several hundred V-J features to 13, which were used in a naive Bayes classifier (R e1071). TCRdb redid the processing of the public reads, applying fastp at Q25 and MiXCR, and retained in-frame beta chains. For every CDR3 protein sequence, its rows merge into one entry that carries the most common genes and DNA. What appears here as the V and J calls and clone size reflects TCRdb's work, not the paper's. This sample gives 600,000 to 750,000 distinct CDR3 sequences in total; roughly a sixth of them show up just once. Roughly a sixth of the sample belongs to the ten largest clones.

Input material: blood. The receptor comes from a man in his fifties with Graves' hyperthyroidism. The sequence links TRBV15 to TRBJ2-7; matching of 6 bases hints at TRBD2 as the D gene. The encoded CDR3 is CATSRVAPAGEQYF. The nucleotides are TGTGCCACCAGCAGAGTTGCTCCGGCGGGGGAGCAGTACTTC.